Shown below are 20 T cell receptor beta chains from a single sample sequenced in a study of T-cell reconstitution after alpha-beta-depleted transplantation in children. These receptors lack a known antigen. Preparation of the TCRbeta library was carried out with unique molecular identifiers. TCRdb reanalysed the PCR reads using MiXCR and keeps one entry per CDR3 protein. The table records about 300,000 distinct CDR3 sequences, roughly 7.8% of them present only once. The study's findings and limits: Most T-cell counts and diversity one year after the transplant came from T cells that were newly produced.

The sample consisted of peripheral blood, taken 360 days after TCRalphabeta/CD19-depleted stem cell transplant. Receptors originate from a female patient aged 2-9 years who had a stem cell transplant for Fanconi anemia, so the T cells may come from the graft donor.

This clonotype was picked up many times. CDR3 amino acids: CSASKAGGMYF. CDR3 DNA: TGCAGTGCTAGCAAAGCGGGGGGTATGTATTTT. This chain uses TRBV20-1 with TRBJ2-3; 9 bases are shared with TRBD2. The CDR3 is made up of 11 amino acids. V lost 3 bases, J lost 14 bases, and 6 bases stayed unmatched. Germline V gene lookup returns CDR1 DFQATT and CDR2 SNEGSKA (reference sequence).

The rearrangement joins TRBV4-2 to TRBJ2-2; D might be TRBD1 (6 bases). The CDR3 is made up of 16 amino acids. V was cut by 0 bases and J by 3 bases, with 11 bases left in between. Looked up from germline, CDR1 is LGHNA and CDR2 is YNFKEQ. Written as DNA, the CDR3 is TGTGCCAGCAGCCAAGATCCGGACAGATACACCGGGGAGCTGTTTTTT. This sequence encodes CASSQDPDRYTGELFF.

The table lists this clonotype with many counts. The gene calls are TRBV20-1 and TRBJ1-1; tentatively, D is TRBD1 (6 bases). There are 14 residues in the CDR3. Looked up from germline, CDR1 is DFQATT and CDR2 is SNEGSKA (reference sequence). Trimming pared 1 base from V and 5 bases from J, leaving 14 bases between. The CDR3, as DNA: TGCAGTGCTAGAGTGGGGGCGTCTCTGACTGAAGCTTTCTTT. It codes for CSARVGASLTEAFF.

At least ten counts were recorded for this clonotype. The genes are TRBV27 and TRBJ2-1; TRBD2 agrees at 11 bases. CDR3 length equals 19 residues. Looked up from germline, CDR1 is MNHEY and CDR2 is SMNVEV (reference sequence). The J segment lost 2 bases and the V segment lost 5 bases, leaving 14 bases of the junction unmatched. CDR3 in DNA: TGTGCCAGCAGTCCCGACTTCTTCCTACTAGCGGGGGCCTACAATGAGCAGTTCTTC. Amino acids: CASSPDFFLLAGAYNEQFF.

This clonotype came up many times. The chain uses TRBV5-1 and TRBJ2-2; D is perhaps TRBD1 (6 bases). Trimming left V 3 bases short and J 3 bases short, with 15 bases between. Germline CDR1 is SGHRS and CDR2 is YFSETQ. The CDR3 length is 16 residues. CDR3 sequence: CASSYPTQGHTGELFF. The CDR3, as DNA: TGCGCCAGCAGCTACCCCACACAGGGTCACACCGGGGAGCTGTTTTTT.

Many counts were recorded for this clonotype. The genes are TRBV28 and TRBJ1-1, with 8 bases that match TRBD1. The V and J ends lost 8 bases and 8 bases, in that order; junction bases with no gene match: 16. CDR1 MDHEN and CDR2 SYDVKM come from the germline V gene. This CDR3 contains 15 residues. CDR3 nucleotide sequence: TGTGCCAGCTTCAGCTTCGACAGGGGCCGAATGGAAGCTTTCTTT. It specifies CASFSFDRGRMEAFF.

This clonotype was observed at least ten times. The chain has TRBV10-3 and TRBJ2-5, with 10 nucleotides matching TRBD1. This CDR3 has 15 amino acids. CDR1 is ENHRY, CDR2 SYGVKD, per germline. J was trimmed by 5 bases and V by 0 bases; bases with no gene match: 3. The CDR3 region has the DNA TGTGCCATCAGTGAGTCCCGACAGGGGGCCGAGACCCAGTACTTC. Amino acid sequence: CAISESRQGAETQYF.

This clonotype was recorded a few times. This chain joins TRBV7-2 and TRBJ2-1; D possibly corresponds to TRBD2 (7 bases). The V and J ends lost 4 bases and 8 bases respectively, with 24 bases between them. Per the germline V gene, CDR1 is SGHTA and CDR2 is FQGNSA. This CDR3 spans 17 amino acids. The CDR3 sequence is CASSSKRGGLRSDEQFF. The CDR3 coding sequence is TGTGCCAGCAGCTCAAAGCGAGGGGGACTAAGAAGCGATGAGCAGTTCTTC.

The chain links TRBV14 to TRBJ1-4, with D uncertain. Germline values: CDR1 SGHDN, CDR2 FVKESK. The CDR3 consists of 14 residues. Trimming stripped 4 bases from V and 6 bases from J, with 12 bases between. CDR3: CASSRSVGYEKLFF. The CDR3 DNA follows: TGTGCCAGCAGCCGTAGCGTTGGGTATGAAAAACTGTTTTTT.

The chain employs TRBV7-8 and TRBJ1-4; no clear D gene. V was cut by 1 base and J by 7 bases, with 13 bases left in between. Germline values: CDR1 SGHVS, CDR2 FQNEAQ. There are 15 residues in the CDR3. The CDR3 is CASSLVQGRTEKLFF. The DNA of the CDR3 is TGTGCCAGCAGCTTAGTACAAGGACGAACTGAAAAACTGTTTTTT.

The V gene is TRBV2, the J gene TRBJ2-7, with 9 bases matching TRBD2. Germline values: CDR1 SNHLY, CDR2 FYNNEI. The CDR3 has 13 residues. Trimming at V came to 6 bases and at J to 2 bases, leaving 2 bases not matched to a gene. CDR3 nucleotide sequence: TGTGCCAGCAGGTTAGCGGGAGCCTACGAGCAGTACTTC. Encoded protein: CASRLAGAYEQYF.

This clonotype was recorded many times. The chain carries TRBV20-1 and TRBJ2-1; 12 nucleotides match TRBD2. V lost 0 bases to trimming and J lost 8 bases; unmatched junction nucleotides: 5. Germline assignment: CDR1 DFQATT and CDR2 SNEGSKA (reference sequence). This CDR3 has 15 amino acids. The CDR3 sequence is CSARDTSGGTYEQFF. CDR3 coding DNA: TGCAGTGCTAGAGATACTAGCGGGGGGACCTATGAGCAGTTCTTC.

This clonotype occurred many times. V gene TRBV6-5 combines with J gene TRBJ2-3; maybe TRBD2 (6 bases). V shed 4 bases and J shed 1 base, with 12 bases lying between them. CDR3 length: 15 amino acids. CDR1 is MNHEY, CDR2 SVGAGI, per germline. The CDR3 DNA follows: TGTGCCAGCAGTTCCCGGGGGTTCGGCACAGATACGCAGTATTTT. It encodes CASSSRGFGTDTQYF.

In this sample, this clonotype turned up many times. The CDR3 reads CASSLGLAGGLGGSEQFF. The CDR3 bases are TGCGCCAGCAGCCTTGGACTAGCGGGGGGATTAGGTGGTAGTGAGCAGTTCTTC. This sequence joins TRBV5-1 and TRBJ2-1, with 14 bases fitting TRBD2. Germline V gene sequence: CDR1 SGHRS, CDR2 YFSETQ. The junction had 15 bases not matched to a gene; V was cut back by 4 bases and J by 9 bases. The CDR3 runs to 18 residues.

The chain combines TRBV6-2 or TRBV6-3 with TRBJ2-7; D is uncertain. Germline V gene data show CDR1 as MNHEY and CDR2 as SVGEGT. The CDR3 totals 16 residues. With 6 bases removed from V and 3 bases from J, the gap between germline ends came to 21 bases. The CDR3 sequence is CASRTNSLGLDYEQYF. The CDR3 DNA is TGTGCCAGCAGAACAAACTCCCTAGGTTTGGACTACGAGCAGTACTTC.

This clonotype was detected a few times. DNA for the CDR3: TGTGCCAGCAGGGGCCAGGGGGAGGGCTACACCTTC. This translates into CASRGQGEGYTF. V usage is TRBV12-3 or TRBV12-4 and J usage is TRBJ1-2; TRBD1 matches at 7 bases. There are 12 residues in the CDR3. V gave up 6 bases and J gave up 8 bases; unmatched junction bases: 6.

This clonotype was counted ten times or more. The CDR3 sequence: CASSQDWAFENNEQFF. The CDR3 DNA sequence: TGCGCCAGCAGCCAAGATTGGGCCTTCGAAAACAATGAGCAGTTCTTC. The chain carries TRBV4-3 and TRBJ2-1, with unresolved D. CDR3 length: 16 residues. Germline CDR1 is LGHNA and CDR2 is YSLEER. The V gene lost 0 bases and the J gene lost 5 bases, with 14 bases spanning the gap.

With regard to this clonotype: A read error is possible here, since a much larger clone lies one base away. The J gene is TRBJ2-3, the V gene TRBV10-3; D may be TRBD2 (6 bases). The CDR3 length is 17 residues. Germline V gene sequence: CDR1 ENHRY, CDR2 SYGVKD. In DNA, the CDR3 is TGTGCCATCAATGAGTCGGGGGATGGCGGGTACACAGATACGCAGTATTTT. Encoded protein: CAINESGDGGYTDTQYF.

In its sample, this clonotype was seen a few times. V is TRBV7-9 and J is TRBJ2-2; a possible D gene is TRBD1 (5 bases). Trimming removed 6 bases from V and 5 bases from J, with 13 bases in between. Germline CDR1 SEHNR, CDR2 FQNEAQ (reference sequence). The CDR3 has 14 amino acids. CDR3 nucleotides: TGTGCCAGCAGGGGGCCAGGGCGGACCGGGGAGCTGTTTTTT. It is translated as CASRGPGRTGELFF.

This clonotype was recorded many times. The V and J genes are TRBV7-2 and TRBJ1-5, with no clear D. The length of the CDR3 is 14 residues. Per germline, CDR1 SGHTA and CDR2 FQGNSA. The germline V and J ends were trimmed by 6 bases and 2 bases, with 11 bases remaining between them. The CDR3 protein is CASRSQSRNQPQHF. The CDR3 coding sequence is TGTGCCAGCAGATCCCAATCCCGCAATCAGCCCCAGCATTTT.